This T cell receptor beta chain was documented in a study of T cell repertoires in cytomegalovirus infection. Across the whole study: Public TCR beta signatures were indicative of both CMV infection and a matching HLA type.

Germline V CDR1 and CDR2: SGHTA, FQGNSA. The V and J ends lost 2 bases and 0 bases respectively, with 8 bases between them. The CDR3 is made up of 15 amino acids. TCRdb independently ran MiXCR on the reads; one entry per CDR3 protein. The sample consists of 510,000 or so distinct CDR3 sequences, approximately 26% of them appearing once. Study-level results: It was HLA-C-restricted CMV-specific TCR beta clonotypes that dominated the response ex vivo.

Regarding this clonotype: Its antigen is currently unknown.

The specimen sequenced was PBMCs. The sequence was obtained from a human donor in good health (CMV status not recorded). Some clones in this sample may be carry-over from other donors' samples. This chain links TRBV7-2 with TRBJ2-1; D is unresolved. The CDR3 sequence: CASSLFESSYNEQFF. CDR3 in DNA: TGTGCCAGCAGCTTATTCGAGAGCTCCTACAATGAGCAGTTCTTC.